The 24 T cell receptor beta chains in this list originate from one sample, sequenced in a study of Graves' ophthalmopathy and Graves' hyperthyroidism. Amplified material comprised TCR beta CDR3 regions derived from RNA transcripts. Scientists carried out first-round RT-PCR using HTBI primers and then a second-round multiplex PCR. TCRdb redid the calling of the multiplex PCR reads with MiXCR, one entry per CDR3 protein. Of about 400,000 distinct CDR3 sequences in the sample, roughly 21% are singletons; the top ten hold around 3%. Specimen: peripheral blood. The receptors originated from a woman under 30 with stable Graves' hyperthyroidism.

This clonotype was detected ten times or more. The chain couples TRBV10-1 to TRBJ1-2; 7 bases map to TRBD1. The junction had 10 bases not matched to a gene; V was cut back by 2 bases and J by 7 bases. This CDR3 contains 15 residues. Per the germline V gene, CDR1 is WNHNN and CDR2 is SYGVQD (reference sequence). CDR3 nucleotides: TGCGCCAGCAGTGAGGTGTTGGGACAGACTTCTGGCTACACCTTC. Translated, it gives CASSEVLGQTSGYTF.

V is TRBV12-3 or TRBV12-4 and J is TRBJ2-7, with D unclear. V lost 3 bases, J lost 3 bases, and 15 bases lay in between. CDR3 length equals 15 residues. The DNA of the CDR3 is TGTGCCAGCAGTTTGGATGCCGGGTACGACTACGAGCAGTACTTC. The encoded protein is CASSLDAGYDYEQYF.

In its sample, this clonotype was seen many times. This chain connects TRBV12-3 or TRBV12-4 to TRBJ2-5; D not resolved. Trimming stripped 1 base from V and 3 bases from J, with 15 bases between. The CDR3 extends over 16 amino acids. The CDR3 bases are TGTGCCAGCAGTTTAGGTGATACCGGCGTAAAAGAGACCCAGTACTTC. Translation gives CASSLGDTGVKETQYF.

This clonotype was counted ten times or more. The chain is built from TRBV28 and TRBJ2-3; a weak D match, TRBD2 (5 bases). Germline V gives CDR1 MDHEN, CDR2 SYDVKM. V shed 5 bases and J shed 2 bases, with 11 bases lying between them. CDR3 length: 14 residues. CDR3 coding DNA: TGTGCCAGCAGTGGGCCAGCGGACACAGATACGCAGTATTTT. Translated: CASSGPADTDTQYF.

The CDR3 bases are TGTGCCAGTAGTACCCGACAGGGGGCAGAGCAGCCCCAGCATTTT. Translation gives CASSTRQGAEQPQHF. The chain joins TRBV19 to TRBJ1-5; 10 bases line up with TRBD1. This CDR3 has 15 amino acids. Germline trimming cut 4 bases from V and 7 bases from J; bases unmatched to any gene: 7. Germline V CDR1 and CDR2: LNHDA, SQIVND (reference sequence).

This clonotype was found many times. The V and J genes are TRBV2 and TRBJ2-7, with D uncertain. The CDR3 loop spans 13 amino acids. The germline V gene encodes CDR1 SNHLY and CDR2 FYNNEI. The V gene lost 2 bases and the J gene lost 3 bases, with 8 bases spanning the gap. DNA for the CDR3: TGTGCCAGCAGTGAAAGGACCAACTACGAGCAGTACTTC. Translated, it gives CASSERTNYEQYF.

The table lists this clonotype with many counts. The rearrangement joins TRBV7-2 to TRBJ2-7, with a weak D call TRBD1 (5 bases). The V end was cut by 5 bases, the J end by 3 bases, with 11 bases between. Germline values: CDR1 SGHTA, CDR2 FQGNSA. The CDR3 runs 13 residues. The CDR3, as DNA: TGTGCCAGCAGCCCTGGACATAACTACGAGCAGTACTTC. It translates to CASSPGHNYEQYF.

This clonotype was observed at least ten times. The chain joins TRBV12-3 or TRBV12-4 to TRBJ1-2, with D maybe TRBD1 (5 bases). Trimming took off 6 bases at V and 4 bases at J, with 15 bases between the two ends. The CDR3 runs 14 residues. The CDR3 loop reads CASRRPGLGYGYTF. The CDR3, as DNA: TGTGCCAGCAGGCGCCCGGGGCTAGGCTATGGCTACACCTTC.

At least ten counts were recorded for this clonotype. The CDR3 DNA reads as TGTGCCAGCAGCGACCTCAGGGGGTCCTACGAGCAGTACTTC. The encoded protein is CASSDLRGSYEQYF. The chain links TRBV7-2 to TRBJ2-7; 7 bases map to TRBD1. The CDR3 is made up of 14 amino acids. Germline CDR1 and CDR2: SGHTA and FQGNSA. Trimming took 5 bases from V and 1 from J; bases not matched to a gene: 5.

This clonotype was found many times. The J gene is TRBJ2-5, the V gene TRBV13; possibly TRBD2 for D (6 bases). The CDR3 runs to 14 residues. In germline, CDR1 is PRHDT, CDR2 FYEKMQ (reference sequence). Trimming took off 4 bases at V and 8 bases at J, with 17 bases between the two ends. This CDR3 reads CASSSAGGLGTQYF. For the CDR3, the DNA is TGTGCCAGCAGCTCGGCCGGGGGATTGGGTACCCAGTACTTC.

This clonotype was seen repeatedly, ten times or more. Here the CDR3 reads CSVAGRVRDEAFF. CDR3 sequence (DNA): TGCAGCGTTGCAGGCCGGGTGAGGGATGAAGCTTTCTTT. The genes are TRBV29-1 and TRBJ1-1, with D uncertain. The germline V and J ends were trimmed by 4 bases and 7 bases, with 16 bases remaining between them. The CDR3 runs to 13 residues. Germline CDR1 and CDR2: SQVTM and ANQGSEA.

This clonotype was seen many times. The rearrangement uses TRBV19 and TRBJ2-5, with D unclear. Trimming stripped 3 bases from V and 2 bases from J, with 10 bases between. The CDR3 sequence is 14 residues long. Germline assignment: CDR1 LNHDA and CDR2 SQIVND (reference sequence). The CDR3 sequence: CASSIVAAQETQYF. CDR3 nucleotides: TGTGCCAGTAGTATTGTGGCAGCACAAGAGACCCAGTACTTC.

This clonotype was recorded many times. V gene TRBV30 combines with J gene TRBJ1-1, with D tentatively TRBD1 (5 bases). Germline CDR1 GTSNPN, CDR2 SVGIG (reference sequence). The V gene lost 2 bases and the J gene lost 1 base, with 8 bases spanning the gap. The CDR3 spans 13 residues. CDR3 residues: CAWSLGENTEAFF. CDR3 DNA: TGTGCCTGGAGTCTGGGGGAGAACACTGAAGCTTTCTTT.

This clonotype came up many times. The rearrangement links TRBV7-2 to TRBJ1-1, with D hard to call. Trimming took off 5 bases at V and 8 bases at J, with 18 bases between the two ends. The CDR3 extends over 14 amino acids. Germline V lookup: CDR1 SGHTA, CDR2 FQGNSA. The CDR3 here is CASSQLSAMGEAFF. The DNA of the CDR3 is TGTGCCAGCAGCCAACTCTCCGCCATGGGAGAAGCTTTCTTT.

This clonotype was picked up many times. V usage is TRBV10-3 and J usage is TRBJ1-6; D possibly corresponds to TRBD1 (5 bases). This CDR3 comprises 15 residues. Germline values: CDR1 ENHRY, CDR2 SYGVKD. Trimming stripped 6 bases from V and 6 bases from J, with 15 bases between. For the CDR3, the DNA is TGTGCCATCAGGGAGACAGACTATCTTAATTCACCCCTCCACTTT. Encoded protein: CAIRETDYLNSPLHF.

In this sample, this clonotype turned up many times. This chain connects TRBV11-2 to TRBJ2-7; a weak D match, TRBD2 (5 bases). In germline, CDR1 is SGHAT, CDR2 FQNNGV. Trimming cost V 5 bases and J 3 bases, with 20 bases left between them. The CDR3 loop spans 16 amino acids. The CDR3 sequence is CASSPGPNGKGYEQYF. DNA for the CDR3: TGTGCCAGCAGCCCCGGGCCGAACGGGAAGGGCTACGAGCAGTACTTC. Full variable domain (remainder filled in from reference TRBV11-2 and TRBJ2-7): EAGVAQSPRYKIIEKRQSVAFWCNPISGHATLYWYQQILGQGPKLLIQFQNNGVVDDSQLPKDRFSAERLKGVDSTLKIQPAKLEDSAVYLCASSPGPNGKGYEQYFGPGTRLTVT.

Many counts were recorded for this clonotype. CDR3 amino acids: CASSGGDREETQYF. CDR3 nucleotides: TGTGCCAGTAGTGGAGGGGACAGGGAAGAGACCCAGTACTTC. The J gene is TRBJ2-5, the V gene TRBV28; 9 nucleotides agree with TRBD1. Germline lookup yields CDR1 MDHEN and CDR2 SYDVKM. This CDR3 has 14 residues. Trimming removed 9 bases from V and 3 bases from J; junction bases left unmatched: 8.

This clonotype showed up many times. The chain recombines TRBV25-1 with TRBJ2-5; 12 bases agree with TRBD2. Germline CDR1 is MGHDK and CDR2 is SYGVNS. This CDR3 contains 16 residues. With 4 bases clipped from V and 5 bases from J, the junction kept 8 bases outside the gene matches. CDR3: CASSGGLAGRGETQYF. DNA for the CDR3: TGTGCCAGCAGTGGGGGACTAGCGGGTCGTGGGGAGACCCAGTACTTC.

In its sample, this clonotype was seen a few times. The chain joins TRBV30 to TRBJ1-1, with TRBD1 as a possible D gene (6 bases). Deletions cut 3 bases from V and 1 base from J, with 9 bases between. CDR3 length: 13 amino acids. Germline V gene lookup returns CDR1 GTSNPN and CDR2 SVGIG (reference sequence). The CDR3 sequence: CAWRSGENTEAFF. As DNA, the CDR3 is TGTGCCTGGAGATCAGGGGAGAACACTGAAGCTTTCTTT. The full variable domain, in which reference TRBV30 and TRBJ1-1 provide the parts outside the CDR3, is SQTIHQWPATLVQPVGSPLSLECTVEGTSNPNLYWYRQAAGRGLQLLFYSVGIGQISSEVPQNLSASRPQDRQFILSSKKLLLSDSGFYLCAWRSGENTEAFFGQGTRLTVV.

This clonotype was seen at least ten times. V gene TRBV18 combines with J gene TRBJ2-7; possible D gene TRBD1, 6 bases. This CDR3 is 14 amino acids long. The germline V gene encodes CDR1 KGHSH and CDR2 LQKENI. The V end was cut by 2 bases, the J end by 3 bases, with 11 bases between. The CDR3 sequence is CASSPTGRGYEQYF. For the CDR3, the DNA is TGTGCCAGCTCACCAACCGGCAGGGGCTACGAGCAGTACTTC.

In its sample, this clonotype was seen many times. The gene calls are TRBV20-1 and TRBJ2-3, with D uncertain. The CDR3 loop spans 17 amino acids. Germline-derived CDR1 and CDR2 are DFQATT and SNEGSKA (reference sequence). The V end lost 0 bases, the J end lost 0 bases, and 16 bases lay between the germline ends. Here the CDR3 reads CSARDVWVLSSTDTQYF. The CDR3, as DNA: TGCAGTGCTAGAGATGTCTGGGTACTATCTAGCACAGATACGCAGTATTTT.

DNA for the CDR3: TGTGCCAGCAGCTTAGACAGGGGGCGCGGCACTGAAGCTTTCTTT. This gives the protein CASSLDRGRGTEAFF. The chain has TRBV11-2 and TRBJ1-1, with TRBD1 matching 8 bases. Germline trimming cut 0 bases from V and 4 bases from J; bases unmatched to any gene: 4. The V gene's germline CDR1 is SGHAT and CDR2 FQNNGV. The CDR3 covers 15 residues.

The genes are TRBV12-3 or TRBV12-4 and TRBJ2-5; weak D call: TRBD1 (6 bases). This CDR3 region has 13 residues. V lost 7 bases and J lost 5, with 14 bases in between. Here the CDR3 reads CASNRAVKETQYF. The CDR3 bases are TGTGCCAGCAACAGGGCAGTGAAGGAGACCCAGTACTTC.

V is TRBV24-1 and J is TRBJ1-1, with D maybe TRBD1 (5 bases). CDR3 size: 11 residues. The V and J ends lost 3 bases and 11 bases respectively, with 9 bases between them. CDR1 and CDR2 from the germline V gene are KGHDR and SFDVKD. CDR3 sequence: CATSDRGFAFF. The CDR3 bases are TGTGCCACCAGTGATCGGGGGTTCGCTTTCTTT.